Presented here are 25 T cell receptor beta chains from one specimen sequenced in a study of blood T cell repertoires in COVID-19. Method: immunoSEQ multiplex PCR; TCRdb's copy keeps in-frame clones and lacks some. The table records some 270,000 clones, approximately 85% of them present only once. Sequenced: peripheral blood. These receptors originate from a woman in her 70s with acute or convalescent COVID-19.

The chain joins TRBV19 to TRBJ2-1; TRBD2 matches at 7 bases. CDR3 size: 14 residues. In germline, CDR1 is LNHDA, CDR2 SQIVND (reference sequence). V lost 5 bases and J lost 2; bases outside the gene matches: 3. CDR3 loop: CASSGGRAYNEQFF. CDR3 nucleotide sequence: TGTGCCAGTAGTGGGGGGAGGGCCTACAATGAGCAGTTCTTC.

The J gene is TRBJ2-3, the V gene TRBV9; possibly TRBD2 for D (6 bases). The CDR3 runs 15 residues. Trimming took 0 bases from V and 4 from J, leaving 12 bases between them. Per germline, CDR1 SGDLS and CDR2 YYNGEE. In DNA, the CDR3 is TGTGCCAGCAGCGTAGAATTAAGCGGGTCAGATACGCAGTATTTT. Protein product: CASSVELSGSDTQYF.

The V gene is TRBV29-1, the J gene TRBJ1-2; no reliable D call. Germline V gives CDR1 SQVTM, CDR2 ANQGSEA. V was shortened by 1 base and J by 9 bases, with 9 bases between the two germline ends. There are 11 residues in the CDR3. This CDR3 reads CSVEGGLSYTF. The CDR3 DNA follows: TGCAGCGTTGAAGGCGGTTTGAGCTACACCTTC.

The chain has TRBV6-5 and TRBJ2-7, with a possible D match to TRBD1 (7 bases). The CDR3 extends over 13 amino acids. V lost 8 bases and J lost 2, with 13 bases in between. Germline-derived CDR1 and CDR2 are MNHEY and SVGAGI. In nucleotides, the CDR3 is TGTGCCAGCCGACGGGGGACAGCCTACGAGCAGTACTTC. Amino acids: CASRRGTAYEQYF.

J is TRBJ1-6 and V is TRBV5-1; no clear D gene. The CDR3 sequence is 14 residues long. V lost 2 bases and J 8 bases, leaving 11 bases between the germline ends. Germline lookup yields CDR1 SGHRS and CDR2 YFSETQ. CDR3 loop: CASSFVAEDSPLHF. CDR3 nucleotides: TGCGCCAGCAGCTTCGTGGCGGAAGATTCACCCCTCCACTTT.

The chain has TRBV5-1 and TRBJ2-1, with 8 bases lining up with TRBD2. This CDR3 is 15 amino acids long. The V and J ends lost 5 bases and 8 bases, in that order; junction bases with no gene match: 12. Germline V lookup: CDR1 SGHRS, CDR2 YFSETQ. The CDR3 nucleotides are TGCGCCAGCAGATCCGGGACTAGGGGACCTTATGAGCAGTTCTTC. Protein sequence: CASRSGTRGPYEQFF.

This chain links TRBV21-1 with TRBJ2-7; no DNA check was done on the table's D call, TRBD1. TRBV21-1 is annotated as a pseudogene. The CDR3 spans 14 residues. The DNA for the CDR3 is TGTGCCAGCAGCAAAACTCCAAGGGGCTACGAGCAGTACTTC. It is translated as CASSKTPRGYEQYF.

CDR3 residues: CASSLLQGANTEAFF. The CDR3 DNA follows: TGCGCCAGCAGCTTGCTTCAGGGGGCGAACACTGAAGCTTTCTTT. This sequence joins TRBV5-1 and TRBJ1-1, with 8 bases aligning to TRBD1. The CDR3 runs to 15 residues. V was pared by 1 base and J by 1 base, with 3 bases of the junction left unmatched. Germline V CDR1 and CDR2: SGHRS, YFSETQ.

The chain joins TRBV5-1 to TRBJ1-6; possibly TRBD1 for D (6 bases). Per germline, CDR1 SGHRS and CDR2 YFSETQ. The CDR3 is made up of 15 amino acids. V dropped 1 base and J dropped 7 bases, with 12 bases sitting between them. Here the CDR3 reads CASSLTDRPNSPLHF. The CDR3 nucleotides read TGCGCCAGCAGCTTGACCGACAGGCCAAATTCACCCCTCCACTTT.

This rearrangement joins TRBV12-3 or TRBV12-4 to TRBJ2-2, with TRBD1 matching over 7 bases. The CDR3 runs to 13 residues. V dropped 6 bases and J dropped 6; count of bases not matched to a gene: 4. The chain's CDR3 is CASRRQGAGELFF. The CDR3 DNA follows: TGTGCCAGCAGGAGACAGGGAGCCGGGGAGCTGTTTTTT.

The V call is TRBV24-1, the J call TRBJ1-2; D is unresolved. The CDR3 contains 12 residues. CDR1 and CDR2 (germline): KGHDR, SFDVKD. Trimming left V 1 base short and J 7 bases short, with 6 bases between. CDR3 DNA: TGTGCCACCAGTGATTTCAGTACTGGCTACACCTTC. This sequence encodes CATSDFSTGYTF.

This clone has only a few counts. The genes are TRBV2 and TRBJ1-6; no clear D gene. There are 16 residues in the CDR3. Germline values: CDR1 SNHLY, CDR2 FYNNEI. Trimming removed 3 bases from V and 5 bases from J, with 14 bases in between. CDR3 amino acids: CASSDRQAQNNSPLHF. CDR3 bases: TGTGCCAGCAGTGATCGGCAGGCACAGAATAATTCACCCCTCCACTTT.

Note on this clone: Distinct nucleotide sequences in the sample also encode this CDR3. The J gene is TRBJ1-2, the V gene TRBV18; TRBD1 aligns across 11 bases. Germline assignment: CDR1 KGHSH and CDR2 LQKENI. This CDR3 has 13 amino acids. V trimming: 6 bases; J trimming: 6 bases; junction bases outside the gene matches: 3. The CDR3, as DNA: TGTGCCAGCTCGCCGGGACAGGGGGATGGCTACACCTTC. Encoded protein: CASSPGQGDGYTF.

This sequence joins TRBV6-1 and TRBJ2-1, with 11 bases lining up with TRBD1. The V gene end was trimmed by 4 bases and the J gene end by 0 bases; junction bases not matched to a gene: 8. This CDR3 has 18 residues. The V gene's germline CDR1 is MNHNS and CDR2 SASEGT. CDR3 nucleotides: TGTGCCAGCAGTGCGGCCGGGACAGGGGGTAGCTCCTACAATGAGCAGTTCTTC. The encoded protein is CASSAAGTGGSSYNEQFF.

The rearrangement links TRBV11-2 to TRBJ2-2, with 9 bases lining up with TRBD1. The CDR3 sequence is 15 residues long. Germline-derived CDR1 and CDR2 are SGHAT and FQNNGV. V trimming: 5 bases; J trimming: 5 bases; junction bases outside the gene matches: 6. CDR3 residues: CASSRTGADTGELFF. CDR3 coding DNA: TGTGCCAGCAGCAGGACAGGGGCGGATACCGGGGAGCTGTTTTTT.

This chain links TRBV27 with TRBJ2-1; no clear D gene. CDR3 size: 15 residues. The V and J ends lost 5 bases and 2 bases respectively, with 13 bases between them. Germline V gene lookup returns CDR1 MNHEY and CDR2 SMNVEV (reference sequence). The DNA for the CDR3 is TGTGCCAGCAGTCCGTCGTACCAGACCTACAATGAGCAGTTCTTC. Protein: CASSPSYQTYNEQFF.

The chain employs TRBV27 and TRBJ1-4, with 7 bases fitting TRBD1. CDR1 and CDR2 (germline): MNHEY, SMNVEV (reference sequence). This CDR3 spans 13 amino acids. J lost 4 bases, V lost 10 bases, and 6 bases had no gene match. CDR3 region: CATLGQFNEKLFF. The CDR3 DNA follows: TGTGCCACACTGGGACAGTTTAATGAAAAACTGTTTTTT.

Only one count was recorded for this clone. The rearrangement uses TRBV18 and TRBJ2-1; the match to TRBD2 covers 7 bases. V lost 4 bases, J lost 9 bases, and 12 bases stayed unmatched. The germline gives CDR1 KGHSH, CDR2 LQKENI. The length of the CDR3 is 15 residues. This CDR3 is CASSRDLAREGEQFF. The CDR3, as DNA: TGTGCCAGCTCACGTGACCTAGCGAGGGAGGGTGAGCAGTTCTTC. The variable domain in full, completed from reference TRBV18 and TRBJ2-1, reads NAGVMQNPRHLVRRRGQEARLRCSPMKGHSHVYWYRQLPEEGLKFMVYLQKENIIDESGMPKERFSAEFPKEGPSILRIQQVVRGDSAAYFCASSRDLAREGEQFFGPGTRLTVL.

On this clone itself: Other DNA sequences within the sample encode an identical CDR3. The chain recombines TRBV18 with TRBJ1-2; TRBD1 aligns across 9 bases. This CDR3 has 13 amino acids. V shed 2 bases, J shed 5 bases, and the junction held 0 bases outside the gene matches. The germline gives CDR1 KGHSH, CDR2 LQKENI. The CDR3 DNA sequence: TGTGCCAGCTCACCAGACAGGGGGTATGGCTACACCTTC. Protein sequence: CASSPDRGYGYTF.

This chain's CDR3 is CASSTTGDSPLHF. The CDR3 bases are TGTGCCAGCTCAACGACAGGGGATTCACCCCTCCACTTT. This sequence joins TRBV18 and TRBJ1-6, with 8 bases aligning to TRBD1. The V segment lost 5 bases and the J segment 8 bases; nucleotides outside the gene matches: 2. CDR3 length equals 13 residues. CDR1 KGHSH and CDR2 LQKENI come from the germline V gene.

This clone was picked up a small number of times. The chain uses TRBV3-1 (or the pseudogene TRBV3-2) and TRBJ1-3; D is perhaps TRBD1 (5 bases). Germline CDR1 and CDR2: LGHDT and YNNKEL (reference sequence). V shed 1 base and J shed 1 base, with 11 bases lying between them. The CDR3 sequence is 16 residues long. The CDR3 DNA sequence: TGTGCCAGCAGCCAAGCGCAGGGATGGTCTGGAAACACCATATATTTT. Amino acids: CASSQAQGWSGNTIYF.

This clone was observed a handful of times. This chain joins TRBV10-2 and TRBJ2-7, with a tentative D call TRBD2 (5 bases). Germline loops: CDR1 WSHSY, CDR2 SAAADI. The CDR3 loop spans 12 amino acids. Trimming stripped 8 bases from V and 4 bases from J, with 12 bases between. The CDR3 is CASGLVAYEQYF. As DNA, the CDR3 is TGCGCCAGCGGACTCGTAGCGTACGAGCAGTACTTC.

CDR3 nucleotide sequence: TGTGCCAGCGGGAGGGCCACTGAAGCTTTCTTT. Translating gives CASGRATEAFF. This chain uses TRBV6-5 with TRBJ1-1; D not certain. There are 11 residues in the CDR3. Germline CDR1 is MNHEY and CDR2 is SVGAGI. The germline V and J ends were trimmed by 8 bases and 4 bases, with 8 bases remaining between them.

The chain combines TRBV7-4 with TRBJ2-7, with TRBD1 identical over 7 bases. V trimming: 0 bases; J trimming: 7 bases; junction bases outside the gene matches: 9. The CDR3 totals 15 residues. The germline CDR1 and CDR2 sequences are SGHVT and SQSDAQ. Here the CDR3 DNA reads TGTGCCAGCAGCTTAGCGGGGGACAGCTCTCGAGAGCAGTACTTC. It specifies CASSLAGDSSREQYF.

DNA of the CDR3: TGTGCCAGTAGTTCCCCAGGCCGAGACACTGAAGCTTTCTTT. Amino acid sequence: CASSSPGRDTEAFF. The V gene is TRBV19, the J gene TRBJ1-1; D not certain. This CDR3 spans 14 amino acids. Germline CDR1 LNHDA, CDR2 SQIVND (reference sequence). V was pared by 5 bases and J by 3 bases, with 13 bases between.